The next 20 T cell receptor beta chains were all read from a single sample in a study of identical twins. TCRdb itself ran the 5' RACE reads through MiXCR, one entry per CDR3 protein. This sample carries 1.5 million to 2 million distinct CDR3 sequences, less than 40% of them seen once, and the ten largest clones take about 0.3%. Sequencing was carried out using cord blood. The receptors derive from a newborn girl in good health.

V gene TRBV24-1 combines with J gene TRBJ2-3; D possibly matches TRBD1 or TRBD2 (5 bases each). This CDR3 has 16 residues. Trimming removed 1 base at V and 1 base at J, with 11 bases between. From germline, CDR1 is KGHDR and CDR2 SFDVKD. CDR3 residues: CATSDLPGAGTDTQYF. In DNA form, the CDR3 reads TGTGCCACCAGTGATTTACCCGGGGCCGGCACAGATACGCAGTATTTT.

This clonotype has only a few counts. The CDR3 loop is CASSQAPIAGGEQFF. The CDR3 nucleotides are TGTGCCAGCAGCCAAGCCCCTATCGCGGGTGGTGAGCAGTTCTTC. The chain is built from TRBV4-2 and TRBJ2-1; D may be TRBD2 (5 bases). The CDR3 consists of 15 residues. V was pared by 1 base and J by 9 bases, with 16 bases between. The germline CDR1 and CDR2 sequences are LGHNA and YNFKEQ.

This clonotype appeared many times. The CDR3 region is CAISGGQNTEAFF. CDR3 bases: TGTGCCATCAGTGGTGGACAGAACACTGAAGCTTTCTTT. The chain combines TRBV10-3 with TRBJ1-1, with D possibly being TRBD1 (5 bases). The CDR3 runs 13 residues. Germline loops: CDR1 ENHRY, CDR2 SYGVKD. Trimming stripped 4 bases from V and 1 base from J, with 7 bases between.

As for this clonotype: At one of its ends the junction is not consistent with the germline gene, which may arise from a read error. The genes are TRBV12-3 or TRBV12-4 and TRBJ1-2, with 8 bases that match TRBD1. This CDR3 contains 13 residues. The CDR3 region is CASSGRTGHGHTF. The CDR3 nucleotides are TGTGCCAGCAGTGGACGGACAGGGCATGGCCACACCTTC.

This chain joins TRBV5-1 and TRBJ1-5; 9 bases are a match to TRBD1. After removal of 1 base from V and 4 bases from J, the junction contained 9 bases not matched to a gene. Germline V gene lookup returns CDR1 SGHRS and CDR2 YFSETQ. The CDR3 spans 17 residues. The CDR3 spells CASSLSPLGQGNQPQHF. The CDR3 DNA follows: TGCGCCAGCAGCTTGTCCCCTCTCGGACAGGGGAATCAGCCCCAGCATTTT.

The CDR3 nucleotides read TGCAGTGCTAGAGCCCGGGACTACACTGATACGCAGTATTTT. Its protein is CSARARDYTDTQYF. This sequence joins TRBV20-1 and TRBJ2-3; 7 bases fit TRBD2. V shed 1 base, J shed 6 bases, and the junction held 7 bases outside the gene matches. Per the germline V gene, CDR1 is DFQATT and CDR2 is SNEGSKA (reference sequence). This CDR3 contains 14 residues.

The table lists this clonotype with a few counts. The V call is TRBV19, the J call TRBJ1-1; D not certain. Germline V gene data show CDR1 as LNHDA and CDR2 as SQIVND (reference sequence). The V gene lost 3 bases and the J gene lost 0 bases, with 5 bases spanning the gap. The CDR3 has 13 residues. The CDR3 loop is CASSIFLNTEAFF. The CDR3 DNA is TGTGCCAGTAGTATTTTCCTGAACACTGAAGCTTTCTTT.

This chain links TRBV2 with TRBJ2-4; 7 bases align to TRBD1. The germline V gene has CDR1 SNHLY and CDR2 FYNNEI. The CDR3 has 13 amino acids. J gave up 7 bases and V 4 bases, and 4 bases lay outside the gene matches. CDR3 DNA sequence: TGTGCCAGCAGTGGTCGCAGGGGGAACATTCAGTACTTC. Translated, it gives CASSGRRGNIQYF.

The chain links TRBV7-8 to TRBJ2-1; D call uncertain. Between the trimmed V and J ends, which lost 1 base and 6 bases, there was a span of 13 bases. Germline loops: CDR1 SGHVS, CDR2 FQNEAQ. The CDR3 contains 15 residues. CDR3 nucleotides: TGTGCCAGCAGCTTAGTAGGACCGTCTCTCAATGAGCAGTTCTTC. The encoded protein is CASSLVGPSLNEQFF.

The gene calls are TRBV24-1 and TRBJ2-1; TRBD2 matches at 16 bases. Germline values: CDR1 KGHDR, CDR2 SFDVKD. This CDR3 has 19 amino acids. The V gene end was trimmed by 10 bases and the J gene end by 5 bases; junction bases not matched to a gene: 16. CDR3 DNA sequence: TGTGCCACTAACCAGTCGGGACTAGCGGGGGGGTCTAAAGACAATGAGCAGTTCTTC. It translates to CATNQSGLAGGSKDNEQFF.

This CDR3 is CATSDKTNYQETQYF. The CDR3 nucleotides read TGTGCCACCAGTGATAAGACAAATTACCAAGAGACCCAGTACTTC. The chain employs TRBV24-1 and TRBJ2-5; no firm D call. The CDR3 is made up of 15 amino acids. Germline V gene data show CDR1 as KGHDR and CDR2 as SFDVKD. V shed 3 bases and J shed 0 bases, with 10 bases lying between them.

The J gene is TRBJ2-5, the V gene TRBV7-2, with 7 bases lining up with TRBD2. The length of the CDR3 is 15 residues. Germline CDR1 reads SGHTA; CDR2 reads FQGNSA. V dropped 3 bases and J dropped 2; count of bases not matched to a gene: 6. CDR3 protein: CASSFLADRQETQYF. CDR3 in DNA: TGTGCCAGCAGCTTCCTAGCGGACCGACAAGAGACCCAGTACTTC.

This clonotype has a handful of counts. The J gene is TRBJ1-5, the V gene TRBV28; possibly TRBD1 for D (6 bases). Germline-derived CDR1 and CDR2 are MDHEN and SYDVKM. The CDR3 covers 15 residues. The ends were cut back, 5 bases at V and 4 bases at J, with 15 bases in the middle. CDR3 loop: CASSPPGDGNQPQHF. The DNA for the CDR3 is TGTGCCAGCAGTCCCCCAGGGGACGGAAATCAGCCCCAGCATTTT.

The genes are TRBV12-3 or TRBV12-4 and TRBJ1-4, with D uncertain. The CDR3 is 16 residues long. The V gene lost 3 bases and the J gene lost 0 bases, with 11 bases spanning the gap. The CDR3 DNA reads TGTGCCAGCAGTTTCCCCGGCCGTGCAACTAATGAAAAACTGTTTTTT. Translation: CASSFPGRATNEKLFF.

This clonotype was seen a handful of times. This sequence joins TRBV24-1 and TRBJ1-6; D is ambiguous. Germline-derived CDR1 and CDR2 are KGHDR and SFDVKD. The ends were cut back, 2 bases at V and 7 bases at J, with 14 bases in the middle. This CDR3 has 16 amino acids. CDR3 amino acids: CATSDSRWEPNSPLHF. The CDR3 DNA reads as TGTGCCACCAGTGATTCCAGATGGGAGCCAAATTCACCCCTCCACTTT.

This clonotype was detected many times. Sequence at one end of the junction differs from germline and may be a read error. The rearrangement links TRBV7-2 to TRBJ2-1, with D tentatively TRBD2 (5 bases). CDR1 is SGHTA, CDR2 FQGNSA, per germline. This CDR3 has 11 amino acids. CDR3 sequence: CASSLASEQFF. The CDR3 DNA sequence: TGCGCCAGCAGCCTAGCTAGTGAGCAGTTCTTC.

The genes are TRBV20-1 and TRBJ2-1; TRBD2 matches 11 bases. The trim removed 5 bases at V and 5 bases at J, leaving 11 bases unmatched. This CDR3 has 16 amino acids. In germline, CDR1 is DFQATT, CDR2 SNEGSKA (reference sequence). The CDR3 reads CSAPGVAGGRDNEQFF. The DNA of the CDR3 is TGCAGTGCTCCCGGGGTAGCGGGAGGGCGAGACAATGAGCAGTTCTTC.

CDR3: CASRQTGAGNSPLHF. CDR3 sequence (DNA): TGTGCCAGCAGACAGACAGGGGCGGGGAATTCACCCCTCCACTTT. V and J are TRBV28 and TRBJ1-6; 8 bases fit TRBD1. V lost 6 bases and J lost 7; bases outside the gene matches: 8. The CDR3 is made up of 15 amino acids. Germline lookup yields CDR1 MDHEN and CDR2 SYDVKM.

V gene TRBV9 combines with J gene TRBJ2-5, with 8 bases that match TRBD2. Germline CDR1 reads SGDLS; CDR2 reads YYNGEE. The CDR3 runs 14 residues. With 3 bases clipped from V and 7 bases from J, the junction kept 8 bases outside the gene matches. In nucleotides, the CDR3 is TGTGCCAGCAGCGGTAGCGGGATTGAGGTGACCCAGTACTTC. This sequence encodes CASSGSGIEVTQYF.

The V and J genes are TRBV5-1 and TRBJ2-1; TRBD2 matches at 8 bases. Germline trimming cut 4 bases from V and 5 bases from J; bases unmatched to any gene: 11. Germline V gives CDR1 SGHRS, CDR2 YFSETQ. The CDR3 is 16 amino acids. CDR3 sequence reads: CASSPPTSELNNEQFF. The CDR3 DNA reads as TGCGCCAGCAGCCCCCCGACTAGCGAGCTAAACAATGAGCAGTTCTTC.